The T cell receptor beta chain described here comes from a study of CD8 T cells in ankylosing spondylitis. General observations from the study: Some of the motif variants had earlier been found in reactive arthritis patients' fluid and blood. Disease-linked clones bore a CD8+ phenotype, appearing relatively rarely in peripheral blood. Significantly higher representation of disease-linked clones was reported for matched ankylosing spondylitis synovial fluid. Ankylosing spondylitis blood seemed to carry a telltale TCR beta motif made of several highly homologous variants.

The germline gives CDR1 SGHDN, CDR2 FVKESK. V lost 1 base and J 0 bases, leaving 13 bases between the germline ends. CDR3 size: 17 residues. Points on this clonotype: Its specificity is not known.

Making use of molecular barcodes, quantitative 5'-RACE generated TCR beta libraries. TCRdb used MiXCR to reprocess the 5' RACE reads, holding one entry per CDR3 protein. The sample lists fewer than 400,000 distinct CDR3 sequences; 8% were seen once. The chain uses TRBV14 and TRBJ1-3; D call uncertain. The sequencing input was blood, either unsorted or a sorted T cell fraction (not recorded which). This receptor was taken from a male donor with ankylosing spondylitis. CDR3 region: CASSQVRGPFSGNTIYF. The CDR3 bases are TGTGCCAGCAGCCAAGTCCGCGGTCCCTTCTCTGGAAACACCATATATTTT.